This T cell receptor beta chain derives from a study of vaccination and CD4 T cells after COVID-19. Overall study: Six male and four female convalescents took part, two of them Hispanic.

Study-wide findings and caveats: Convalescent patients were relatively few, and early post-infection timepoints were missing. In convalescent patients, a median 86.3% of post-vaccine SARS-CoV-2-reactive clones appeared only after vaccination.

On this clonotype: Antigen specificity is unknown.

Described treatment: approximately nine-day PBMC culture with coronavirus spike peptide pools or control peptides (ViraFEST assay). It was on days 3 and 7 that half the medium was replaced with fresh IL-2 medium. The study sequenced cultured CD4+ T cell DNA using the Oncomine TCR Beta short-read assay. From the PCR reads, TCRdb called clonotypes with MiXCR, one entry per CDR3 protein. The table includes about 5,100 distinct CDR3 sequences, roughly 45% detected once. The CDR3 is 15 residues long. Germline loops: CDR1 SGHAT, CDR2 FQNNGV. The V end lost 0 bases, the J end lost 3 bases, and 12 bases lay between the germline ends.

The chain is built from TRBV11-2 and TRBJ2-7, with unresolved D. The TCR originated in a human donor who had recovered from COVID-19. Sequences were obtained from CD4+ T cells from blood, cultured in vitro. The chain's CDR3 is CASSLDIGGNYEQYF. CDR3 coding DNA: TGTGCCAGCAGCTTAGATATCGGTGGGAACTACGAGCAGTACTTC.